Each of the 22 T cell receptor beta chains below was sequenced from the same sample in a study of blood T cells in healthy people across ages. The second PCR ran roughly 6 to 11 cycles with a sample-barcoded 5' primer and J-beta primers. Each CDR3 protein is one row after TCRdb ran MiXCR on the 5' RACE reads. The data contain about 290,000 distinct CDR3 sequences, 25% to 30% of them seen just once; the ten biggest clones take up about 30%. Sequenced: blood. Receptors were obtained from a woman between 70 and 85 years old in good health.

V and J are TRBV12-3 or TRBV12-4 and TRBJ2-2; the D gene is possibly TRBD2 (6 bases). CDR3 size: 17 residues. Trimming cost V 3 bases and J 2 bases, with 16 bases left between them. CDR3 sequence (DNA): TGTGCCAGCAGTTTTTATAGCGGCGGCCCTAACACCGGGGAGCTGTTTTTT. This encodes CASSFYSGGPNTGELFF.

This chain uses TRBV4-2 with TRBJ1-2; 7 bases align to TRBD1. The germline V gene has CDR1 LGHNA and CDR2 YNFKEQ. The CDR3 runs 17 residues. Trimming took 4 bases from V and 4 from J; bases not matched to a gene: 15. CDR3 residues: CASSPLADAGGIYGYTF. CDR3 sequence (DNA): TGTGCCAGCAGCCCCCTCGCGGATGCAGGGGGTATCTATGGCTACACCTTC.

The sample holds a few counts of this clonotype. The J gene is TRBJ1-6, the V gene TRBV27; 7 nucleotides line up with TRBD1. CDR3 length: 15 amino acids. Germline CDR1 and CDR2: MNHEY and SMNVEV (reference sequence). After removal of 6 bases from V and 10 bases from J, the junction contained 12 bases not matched to a gene. The CDR3 reads CASRTNRGLESPLHF. The DNA of the CDR3 is TGTGCCAGCAGGACGAACAGGGGTCTAGAATCACCCCTCCACTTT.

The table lists this clonotype with a count of one. The junction shows a germline mismatch at one end, possibly a read error. The genes are TRBV5-1 and TRBJ1-2, with a possible D match to TRBD1 (5 bases). CDR1 and CDR2 from the germline V gene are SGHRS and YFSETQ. The length of the CDR3 is 13 residues. The CDR3 loop reads CAGSFGGGKGYTF. The DNA of the CDR3 is TGCGCCGGCAGCTTCGGCGGGGGGAAAGGCTACACCTTC.

This clonotype has just a few counts. V is TRBV3-1 and J is TRBJ1-5; TRBD1 is a possible D gene (6 bases). V lost 6 bases and J 3 bases, leaving 9 bases between the germline ends. This CDR3 region has 13 residues. The germline gives CDR1 LGHDT, CDR2 YNNKEL (reference sequence). Written as DNA, the CDR3 is TGTGCCAGCAGGGGACACTCCAATCAGCCCCAGCATTTT. This codes for CASRGHSNQPQHF.

The chain uses TRBV7-8 and TRBJ2-7; 7 bases are a match to TRBD2. The CDR3 totals 16 residues. The ends lost 0 bases at V and 3 bases at J; junction bases unmatched: 8. Looked up from germline, CDR1 is SGHVS and CDR2 is FQNEAQ. The CDR3 DNA follows: TGTGCCAGCAGCTTAGCGGTCGGCAGGGAGGGCTACGAGCAGTACTTC. It is translated as CASSLAVGREGYEQYF.

The rearrangement joins TRBV4-2 to TRBJ2-5; 11 bases agree with TRBD1. The end of the DNA fits TRBJ2-1 better, so the J call may be wrong. The CDR3 runs 16 residues. CDR1 and CDR2 from the germline V gene are LGHNA and YNFKEQ. The CDR3 sequence is CASSQEAGTGGNEQFF. In DNA, the CDR3 is TGTGCCAGCAGCCAAGAGGCGGGGACAGGGGGTAATGAGCAGTTCTTC.

This clonotype occurred a few times. The CDR3: CASSEHEKLFF. CDR3 DNA sequence: TGTGCCAGCAGTGAACATGAAAAACTGTTTTTT. The genes are TRBV12-3 or TRBV12-4 and TRBJ1-4; D unresolved. CDR3 length: 11 residues. V was trimmed by 5 bases and J by 6 bases, leaving 4 bases between them.

The rearrangement uses TRBV5-1 and TRBJ1-1; D may be TRBD1 (6 bases). V was trimmed by 4 bases and J by 0 bases, leaving 19 bases between them. CDR1 is SGHRS and CDR2 is YFSETQ in the germline V gene. This CDR3 comprises 17 residues. As DNA, the CDR3 is TGCGCCAGCAGCCGCGGGGGCATTGGGTCCTTGAACACTGAAGCTTTCTTT. Protein product: CASSRGGIGSLNTEAFF.

This clonotype was seen a few times. A single base separates this from a much larger clone, so it may be a read error. The chain couples TRBV20-1 to TRBJ1-1; 7 bases fit TRBD1. Germline values: CDR1 DFQATT, CDR2 SNEGSKA (reference sequence). The CDR3 has 15 residues. The DNA of the CDR3 is TGCAGTGCTAGTAGGAGGACAGGACTGAACGCTGAAGCTTTCTTT. The encoded protein is CSASRRTGLNAEAFF.

The rearrangement joins TRBV20-1 to TRBJ1-3; no firm D call. This CDR3 comprises 15 residues. Between the trimmed V and J ends, which lost 5 bases and 3 bases, there was a span of 17 bases. Germline CDR1 reads DFQATT; CDR2 reads SNEGSKA (reference sequence). Here the CDR3 reads CSAPFDGRIGNTIYF. DNA for the CDR3: TGCAGTGCTCCCTTCGATGGAAGGATTGGAAACACCATATATTTT.

The table lists this clonotype with many counts. The chain is built from TRBV4-3 and TRBJ1-4; weak D call: TRBD1 (5 bases). Germline V gene sequence: CDR1 LGHNA, CDR2 YSLEER. The ends were cut back, 8 bases at V and 7 bases at J, with 23 bases in the middle. The CDR3 runs to 16 residues. CDR3 sequence reads: CASSEGGASSREKLFF. CDR3 DNA: TGCGCCAGCTCAGAGGGAGGGGCGAGTTCCCGTGAAAAACTGTTTTTT.

V gene TRBV28 combines with J gene TRBJ1-5; TRBD1 might be the D (6 bases). The V gene lost 6 bases and the J gene lost 8 bases, with 17 bases spanning the gap. Germline-derived CDR1 and CDR2 are MDHEN and SYDVKM. The CDR3 totals 14 residues. The CDR3 sequence is CASSPGGGSKPQHF. Here the CDR3 DNA reads TGTGCCAGCAGCCCGGGGGGGGGCTCTAAGCCCCAGCATTTT.

The CDR3 DNA follows: TGTGCCAGCGGACTAGCGGGGTTAACAGATACGCAGTATTTT. This codes for CASGLAGLTDTQYF. This rearrangement joins TRBV6-5 to TRBJ2-3, with TRBD2 matching 12 bases. The CDR3 is 14 amino acids. Trimming cost V 8 bases and J 3 bases; bases outside gene matches: 3. CDR1 MNHEY and CDR2 SVGAGI come from the germline V gene.

This chain uses TRBV28 with TRBJ1-2; D remains unclear. Germline lookup yields CDR1 MDHEN and CDR2 SYDVKM. The CDR3 contains 13 residues. Trimming cost V 7 bases and J 7 bases, with 16 bases left between them. The CDR3 region is CASNFGPGPGYTF. CDR3 nucleotide sequence: TGTGCCAGCAATTTTGGTCCTGGTCCTGGCTACACCTTC.

In this sample, this clonotype turned up once. This rearrangement joins TRBV7-3 to TRBJ1-4; D unresolved. CDR3 size: 13 residues. CDR1 is SGHTA and CDR2 is FQGTGA in the germline V gene. Trimming took off 5 bases at V and 7 bases at J, with 11 bases between the two ends. The CDR3 protein is CASSRGPGEKLFF. The CDR3 region has the DNA TGTGCCAGCAGCCGAGGACCGGGTGAAAAACTGTTTTTT.

The chain recombines TRBV20-1 with TRBJ2-5; D is ambiguous. The germline gives CDR1 DFQATT, CDR2 SNEGSKA (reference sequence). This CDR3 has 14 residues. V was shortened by 0 bases and J by 2 bases, with 10 bases between the two germline ends. The CDR3 reads CSARDGQIQETQYF. CDR3 sequence (DNA): TGCAGTGCTAGAGATGGGCAGATACAAGAGACCCAGTACTTC.

This clonotype was detected a few times. The V gene is TRBV20-1, the J gene TRBJ2-1, with D perhaps given as TRBD1 or TRBD2 (5 bases each). The CDR3 covers 14 residues. CDR1 is DFQATT and CDR2 is SNEGSKA in the germline V gene (reference sequence). Trimming stripped 6 bases from V and 1 base from J, with 13 bases between. The chain's CDR3 is CSATGTSSYNEQFF. The CDR3 nucleotides are TGCAGTGCCACCGGGACCAGTTCCTACAATGAGCAGTTCTTC.

This clonotype was counted at least ten times. The CDR3 here is CASSSTAGAEAFF. DNA for the CDR3: TGTGCCAGCAGCTCAACGGCAGGGGCTGAAGCTTTCTTT. The V and J genes are TRBV7-3 and TRBJ1-1; D might be TRBD1 (6 bases). Trimming took off 4 bases at V and 6 bases at J, with 12 bases between the two ends. The CDR3 loop spans 13 amino acids. Germline V gene data show CDR1 as SGHTA and CDR2 as FQGTGA.

This clonotype was counted between two and nine times. This sequence joins TRBV29-1 and TRBJ2-1; 14 bases line up with TRBD2. CDR1 is SQVTM, CDR2 ANQGSEA, per germline. The CDR3 is made up of 16 amino acids. The V and J ends lost 6 bases and 0 bases, in that order; junction bases with no gene match: 4. CDR3: CSVGTSGSLSYNEQFF. CDR3 sequence (DNA): TGCAGCGTCGGGACTAGCGGGAGCCTCTCCTACAATGAGCAGTTCTTC.

V is TRBV4-1 and J is TRBJ2-1; maybe TRBD2 (5 bases). The CDR3 runs to 15 residues. Germline CDR1 reads MGHRA; CDR2 reads YSYEKL. V shed 1 base and J shed 2 bases, with 9 bases lying between them. CDR3 region: CASSQASGTYNEQFF. As DNA, the CDR3 is TGCGCCAGCAGCCAAGCGAGCGGAACCTACAATGAGCAGTTCTTC.

This clonotype has a handful of counts. The rearrangement uses TRBV20-1 and TRBJ2-5; a weak D match, TRBD2 (6 bases). The last part of the DNA fits TRBJ2-1 better; the J call may be wrong. This CDR3 region has 18 residues. Germline assignment: CDR1 DFQATT and CDR2 SNEGSKA (reference sequence). The CDR3 coding sequence is TGCAGTGCTAGAAAAGGAGTCTCGGCGGGACGACTAGGGAATGAGCAGTTCTTC. It encodes CSARKGVSAGRLGNEQFF.